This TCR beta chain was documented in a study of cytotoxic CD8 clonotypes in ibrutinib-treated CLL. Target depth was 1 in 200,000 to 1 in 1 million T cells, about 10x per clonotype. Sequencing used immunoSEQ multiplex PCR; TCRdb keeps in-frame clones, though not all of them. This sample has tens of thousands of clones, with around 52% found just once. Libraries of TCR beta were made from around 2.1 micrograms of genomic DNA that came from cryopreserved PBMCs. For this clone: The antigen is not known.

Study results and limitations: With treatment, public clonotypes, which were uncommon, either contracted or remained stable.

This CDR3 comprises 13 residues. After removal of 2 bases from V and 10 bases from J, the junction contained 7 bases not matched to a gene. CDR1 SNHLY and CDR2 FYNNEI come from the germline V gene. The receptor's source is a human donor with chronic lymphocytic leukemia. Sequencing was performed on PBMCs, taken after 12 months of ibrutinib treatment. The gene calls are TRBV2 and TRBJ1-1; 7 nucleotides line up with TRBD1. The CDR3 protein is CASSEWPTGVAFF. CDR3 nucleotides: TGTGCCAGCAGTGAATGGCCCACAGGGGTAGCTTTCTTT.